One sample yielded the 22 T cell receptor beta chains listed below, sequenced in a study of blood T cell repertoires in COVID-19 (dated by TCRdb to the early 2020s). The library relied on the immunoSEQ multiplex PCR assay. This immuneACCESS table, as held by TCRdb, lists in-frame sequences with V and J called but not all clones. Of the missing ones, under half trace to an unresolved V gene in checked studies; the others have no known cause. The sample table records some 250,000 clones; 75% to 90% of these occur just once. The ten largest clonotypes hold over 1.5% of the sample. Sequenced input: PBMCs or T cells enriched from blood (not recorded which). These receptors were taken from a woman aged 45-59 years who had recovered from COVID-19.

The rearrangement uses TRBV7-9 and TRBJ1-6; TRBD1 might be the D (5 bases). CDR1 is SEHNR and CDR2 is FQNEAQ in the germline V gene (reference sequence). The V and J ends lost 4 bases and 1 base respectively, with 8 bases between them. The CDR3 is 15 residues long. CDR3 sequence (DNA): TGTGCCAGCAGCTCGCAGGGTTCCTATAATTCACCCCTCCACTTT. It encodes CASSSQGSYNSPLHF.

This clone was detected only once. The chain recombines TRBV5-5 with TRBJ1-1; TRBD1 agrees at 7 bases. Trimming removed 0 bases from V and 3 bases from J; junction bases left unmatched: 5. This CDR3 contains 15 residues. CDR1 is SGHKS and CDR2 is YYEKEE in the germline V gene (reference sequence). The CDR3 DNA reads TGTGCCAGCAGCTTGGTGAGGGGGCGGGACACTGAAGCTTTCTTT. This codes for CASSLVRGRDTEAFF.

CDR3 coding DNA: TGTGCCAGTAGTGAGGACAGAGATAGCAATCAGCCCCAGCATTTT. Amino acid sequence: CASSEDRDSNQPQHF. The chain employs TRBV19 and TRBJ1-5, with D perhaps matching TRBD1 (6 bases). V lost 5 bases, J lost 0 bases, and 11 bases lay in between. Germline CDR1 is LNHDA and CDR2 is SQIVND (reference sequence). The CDR3 is made up of 15 amino acids.

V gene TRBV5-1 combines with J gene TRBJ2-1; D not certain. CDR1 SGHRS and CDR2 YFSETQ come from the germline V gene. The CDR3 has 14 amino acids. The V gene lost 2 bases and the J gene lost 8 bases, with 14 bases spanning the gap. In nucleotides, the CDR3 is TGCGCCAGCAGCTTAGGTAGCACCTTGGATGAGCAGTTCTTC. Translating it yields CASSLGSTLDEQFF.

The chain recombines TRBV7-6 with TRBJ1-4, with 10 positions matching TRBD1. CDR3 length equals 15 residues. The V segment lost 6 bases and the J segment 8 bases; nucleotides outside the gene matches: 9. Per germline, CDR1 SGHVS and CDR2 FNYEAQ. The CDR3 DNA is TGTGCCAGCAGGAAGGGGACAGGGGCAGAGGAAAAACTGTTTTTT. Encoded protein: CASRKGTGAEEKLFF.

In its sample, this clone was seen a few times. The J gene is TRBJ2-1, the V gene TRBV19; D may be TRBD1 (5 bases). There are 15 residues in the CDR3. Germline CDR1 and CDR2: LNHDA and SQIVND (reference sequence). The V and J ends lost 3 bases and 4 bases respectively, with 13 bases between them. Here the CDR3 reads CASSIGAAPYNEQFF. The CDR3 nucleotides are TGTGCCAGTAGTATTGGGGCAGCCCCTTACAATGAGCAGTTCTTC.

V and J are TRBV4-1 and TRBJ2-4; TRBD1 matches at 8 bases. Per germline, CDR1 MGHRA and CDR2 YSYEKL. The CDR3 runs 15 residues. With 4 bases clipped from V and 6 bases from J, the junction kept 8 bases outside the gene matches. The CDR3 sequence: CASSPGQGGSNIQYF. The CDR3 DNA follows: TGCGCCAGCAGCCCCGGACAGGGAGGCTCAAACATTCAGTACTTC.

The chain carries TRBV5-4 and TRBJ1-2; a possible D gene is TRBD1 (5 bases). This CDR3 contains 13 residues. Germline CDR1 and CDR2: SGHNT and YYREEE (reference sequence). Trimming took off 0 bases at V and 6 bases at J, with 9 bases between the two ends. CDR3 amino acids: CASSLERGDGYTF. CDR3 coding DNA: TGTGCCAGCAGCTTGGAACGGGGGGATGGCTACACCTTC.

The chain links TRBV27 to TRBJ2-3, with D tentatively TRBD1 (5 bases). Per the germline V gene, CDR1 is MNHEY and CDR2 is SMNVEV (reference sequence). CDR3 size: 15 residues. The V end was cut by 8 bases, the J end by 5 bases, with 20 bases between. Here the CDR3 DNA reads TGTGCCAGCTCGGATCCCTCCAGGGAAGGAGATACGCAGTATTTT. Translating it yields CASSDPSREGDTQYF.

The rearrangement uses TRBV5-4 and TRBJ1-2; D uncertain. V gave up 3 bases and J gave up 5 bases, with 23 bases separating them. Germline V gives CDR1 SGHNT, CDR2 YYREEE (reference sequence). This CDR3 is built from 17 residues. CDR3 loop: CASSSPSLGYHGYGYTF. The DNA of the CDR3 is TGTGCCAGCAGCTCGCCGTCGTTGGGCTACCATGGATATGGCTACACCTTC.

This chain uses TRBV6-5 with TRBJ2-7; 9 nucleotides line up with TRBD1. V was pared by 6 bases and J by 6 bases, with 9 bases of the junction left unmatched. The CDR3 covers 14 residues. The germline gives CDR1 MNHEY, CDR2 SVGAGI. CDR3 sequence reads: CASSLDRGATEQYF. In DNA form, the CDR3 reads TGTGCCAGCAGCCTGGACAGGGGTGCGACCGAGCAGTACTTC.

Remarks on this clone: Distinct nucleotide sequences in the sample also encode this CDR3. DNA of the CDR3: TGTGCCAGCAGTTTCCGGGGGGACGAGCAGTACTTC. Translated, it gives CASSFRGDEQYF. The chain employs TRBV28 and TRBJ2-7, with 7 bases identical to TRBD2. The CDR3 extends over 12 amino acids. Germline CDR1 and CDR2: MDHEN and SYDVKM. V trimming: 3 bases; J trimming: 5 bases; junction bases outside the gene matches: 1.

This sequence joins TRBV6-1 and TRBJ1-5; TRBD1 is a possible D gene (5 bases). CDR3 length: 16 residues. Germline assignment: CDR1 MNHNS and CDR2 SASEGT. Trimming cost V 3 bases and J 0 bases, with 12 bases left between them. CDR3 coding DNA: TGTGCCAGCAGTGACCCCCGTAGGGGTAGCAATCAGCCCCAGCATTTT. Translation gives CASSDPRRGSNQPQHF.

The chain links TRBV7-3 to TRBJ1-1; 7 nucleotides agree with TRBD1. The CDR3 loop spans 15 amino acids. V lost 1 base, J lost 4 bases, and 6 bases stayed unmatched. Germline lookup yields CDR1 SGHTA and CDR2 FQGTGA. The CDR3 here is CASSLKAGGFTEAFF. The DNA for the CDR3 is TGTGCCAGCAGCTTAAAGGCAGGGGGGTTCACTGAAGCTTTCTTT.

This chain's CDR3 is CASSSFGGASIRVNTEAFF. The CDR3 DNA is TGTGCCAGCAGCTCTTTCGGCGGGGCCAGTATAAGAGTGAACACTGAAGCTTTCTTT. The chain joins TRBV7-2 to TRBJ1-1, with a possible D match to TRBD1 (5 bases). Germline loops: CDR1 SGHTA, CDR2 FQGNSA. Trimming left V 4 bases short and J 0 bases short, with 24 bases between. CDR3 length: 19 residues.

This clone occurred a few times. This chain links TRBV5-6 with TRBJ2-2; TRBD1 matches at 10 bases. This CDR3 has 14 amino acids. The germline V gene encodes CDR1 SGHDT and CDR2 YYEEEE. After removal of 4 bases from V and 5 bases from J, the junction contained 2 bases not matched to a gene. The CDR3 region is CASSRDRGTGELFF. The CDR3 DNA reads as TGTGCCAGCAGCCGGGACAGGGGAACCGGGGAGCTGTTTTTT.

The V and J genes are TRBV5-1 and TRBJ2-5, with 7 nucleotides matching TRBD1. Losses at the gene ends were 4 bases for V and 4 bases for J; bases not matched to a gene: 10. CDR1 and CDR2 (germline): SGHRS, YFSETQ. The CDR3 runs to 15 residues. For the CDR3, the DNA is TGCGCCAGCAGCACCCAGACAGGGACCCGAGAGACCCAGTACTTC. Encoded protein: CASSTQTGTRETQYF.

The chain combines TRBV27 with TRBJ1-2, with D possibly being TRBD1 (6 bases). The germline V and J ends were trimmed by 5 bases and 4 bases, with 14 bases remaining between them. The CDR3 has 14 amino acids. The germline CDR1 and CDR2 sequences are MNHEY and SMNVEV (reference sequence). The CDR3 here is CASSPQAGVYGYTF. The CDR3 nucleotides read TGTGCCAGCAGTCCCCAGGCAGGGGTCTATGGCTACACCTTC.

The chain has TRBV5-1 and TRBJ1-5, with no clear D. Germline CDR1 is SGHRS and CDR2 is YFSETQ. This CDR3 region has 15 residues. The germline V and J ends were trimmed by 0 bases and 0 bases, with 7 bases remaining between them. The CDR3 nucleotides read TGCGCCAGCAGCTTGGGGCTGAATAGCAATCAGCCCCAGCATTTT. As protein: CASSLGLNSNQPQHF.

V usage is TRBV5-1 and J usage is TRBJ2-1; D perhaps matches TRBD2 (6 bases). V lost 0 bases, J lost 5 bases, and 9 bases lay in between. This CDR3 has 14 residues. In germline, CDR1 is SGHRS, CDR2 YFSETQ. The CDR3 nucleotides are TGCGCCAGCAGCTTGGGCGGGGAGGACAATGAGCAGTTCTTC. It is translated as CASSLGGEDNEQFF.

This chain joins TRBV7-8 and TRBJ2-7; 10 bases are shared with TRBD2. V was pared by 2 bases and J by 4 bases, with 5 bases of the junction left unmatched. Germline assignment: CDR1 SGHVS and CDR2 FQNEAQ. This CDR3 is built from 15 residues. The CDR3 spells CASSLRAGGPYEQYF. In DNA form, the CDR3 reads TGTGCCAGCAGCTTACGAGCGGGAGGGCCTTACGAGCAGTACTTC.

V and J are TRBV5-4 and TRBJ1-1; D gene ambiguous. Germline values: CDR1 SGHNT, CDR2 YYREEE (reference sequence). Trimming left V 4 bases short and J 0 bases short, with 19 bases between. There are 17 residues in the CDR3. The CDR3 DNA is TGTGCCAGCAGCGATCCCGGGAACATAGACATGAACACTGAAGCTTTCTTT. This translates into CASSDPGNIDMNTEAFF.